These 2 T cell receptor beta chains came from one sample sequenced in a study of control samples from healthy donors and cancer patients. The table came from immunoSEQ multiplex PCR; TCRdb's copy has only in-frame clones and leaves some out. This table has 100,000 to 150,000 clones, roughly 86% appearing once. Specimen: PBMCs. The receptors were gathered from a middle-aged man with head and neck cancer.

This clone was observed a few times. The J gene is TRBJ2-5, the V gene TRBV4-2; the match to TRBD2 covers 7 bases. Trimming at V came to 1 base and at J to 4 bases, leaving 9 bases not matched to a gene. Germline CDR1 LGHNA, CDR2 YNFKEQ. This CDR3 is built from 16 residues. The CDR3 nucleotides are TGTGCCAGCAGCCAAGGAAACGGGAGGATTCTAGAGACCCAGTACTTC. Protein sequence: CASSQGNGRILETQYF.

CDR3 in DNA: TGTGCCAGCAGTCAGGACAGGGGGTATACAGATACGCAGTATTTT. Residues: CASSQDRGYTDTQYF. The chain recombines TRBV6-5 with TRBJ2-3; 10 positions match TRBD1. The V gene end was trimmed by 5 bases and the J gene end by 3 bases; junction bases not matched to a gene: 5. The CDR3 totals 15 residues. The germline V gene encodes CDR1 MNHEY and CDR2 SVGAGI.